This T cell receptor (beta chain) was captured in a study of blood T cell repertoires in COVID-19. For the study at large: Specimens from acute and convalescent COVID-19 originated in the United States, Italy and Spain. PBMCs, B-cell-depleted T cells, or T cells were the source of the cDNA or gDNA that made up the material.

The V end lost 10 bases, the J end lost 6 bases, and 21 bases lay between the germline ends. Germline V gene lookup returns CDR1 MNHEY and CDR2 SVGAGI. The CDR3 has 15 residues. In the original processing: Researchers report that nucleated cell counts were estimated from reference gene primer amplification. TCRdb's table, derived via immunoSEQ multiplex PCR, lists solely in-frame clones and lacks some. V and J calls and clone size are those listed in that table; D and trimming were worked out from the DNA. Of over 40,000 clones listed, around 86% are singletons. The sequencing input was peripheral blood. This chain connects TRBV6-5 to TRBJ1-4, with D perhaps matching TRBD1 (5 bases). The clonotype was recovered from a human donor in a cohort sampled during active COVID-19. The CDR3 DNA sequence: TGTGCCACCACCCGTAAAAGACAGTGGCATGAAAAACTGTTTTTT. This gives the protein CATTRKRQWHEKLFF.